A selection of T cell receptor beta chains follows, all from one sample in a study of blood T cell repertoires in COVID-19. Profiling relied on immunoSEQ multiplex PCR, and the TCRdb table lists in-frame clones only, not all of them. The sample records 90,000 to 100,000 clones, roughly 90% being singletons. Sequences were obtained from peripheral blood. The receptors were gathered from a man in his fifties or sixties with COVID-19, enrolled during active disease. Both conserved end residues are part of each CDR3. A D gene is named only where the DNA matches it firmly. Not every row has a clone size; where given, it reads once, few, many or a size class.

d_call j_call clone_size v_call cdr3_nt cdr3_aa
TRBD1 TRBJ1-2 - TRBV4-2 TGTGCCAGCAGCCAAGAGGTACAGGGGGCGTATGGTTTC CASSQEVQGAYGF
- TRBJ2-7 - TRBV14 TGTGCCAGCAGCCAAATAGCCCTCAGCGGCTACTACGAGCAGTACTTC CASSQIALSGYYEQYF
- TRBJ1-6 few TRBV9 TGTGCCAGCAGCACAACCCCCACCCGCTCACCCCTCCACTTT CASSTTPTRSPLHF
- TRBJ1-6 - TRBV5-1 TGCGCCAGCAGCTTTGGTCCCGGCGGTTCACCCCTCCACTTT CASSFGPGGSPLHF
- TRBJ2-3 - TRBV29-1 TGCAGCGACGAAAGTTACCTAAGCACAGATACGCAGTATTTT CSDESYLSTDTQYF
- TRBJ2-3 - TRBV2 TGTGCCAGCAGTGAAGGCAGGGGGCGTATGGGAGGGTCAGATACGCAGTATTTT CASSEGRGRMGGSDTQYF
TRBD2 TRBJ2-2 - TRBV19 TGTGCCAGTAGTACCCGGGGGGGGAACACCGGGGAGCTGTTTTTT CASSTRGGNTGELFF
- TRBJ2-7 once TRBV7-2 TGTGCCAGCAGCCCCCGGGGGTACTCCTACGAGCAGTACTTC CASSPRGYSYEQYF
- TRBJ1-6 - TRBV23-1 TGCGCCAGCAGTCAATTTTCGGTAAGCTCCTATAATTCACCCCTCCACTTT CASSQFSVSSYNSPLHF
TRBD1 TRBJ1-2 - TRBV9 TGTGCCAGCAGCGTCCTCGCGACAGGGGATGGCTACACCTTC CASSVLATGDGYTF
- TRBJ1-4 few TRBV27 TGTGCCAGCCGTCGGGGGGGCTTTAATGAAAAACTGTTTTTT CASRRGGFNEKLFF
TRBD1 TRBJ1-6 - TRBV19 TGTGCCAGTAGTATAGGGGACAGGATTAATTCACCCCTCCACTTT CASSIGDRINSPLHF
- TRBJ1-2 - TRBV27 TGTGCCAGCAAATCCGGGTGGAGGTTGGAGACTTCGGGCTACACCTTC CASKSGWRLETSGYTF
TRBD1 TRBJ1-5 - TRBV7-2 TGTGCCAGCAGCTTCCCCCAAGGGACAGGGGCCCTCAATCAGCCCCAGCATTTT CASSFPQGTGALNQPQHF
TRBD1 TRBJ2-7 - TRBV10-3 TGTGCCATCAGTGCCGGGACAGGGTACTACGAGCAGTACTTC CAISAGTGYYEQYF
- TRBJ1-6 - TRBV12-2 TGTGCAAGTCGCCGACAGGGGGCGGTCATAGGATCCCTCCACTTT CASRRQGAVIGSLHF
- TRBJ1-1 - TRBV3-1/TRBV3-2 TGTGCCAGCAGCCTCAAGGGTCGGGGGAAGAACACTGAAGCTTTCTTT CASSLKGRGKNTEAFF
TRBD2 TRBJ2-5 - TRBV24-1 TGTGCCACCAGTGAAGCCGGGACTAACCAAGAGACCCAGTACTTC CATSEAGTNQETQYF
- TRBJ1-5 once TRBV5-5 TGTGCCAGCAGCCGTCACATCGCGTCACAGGGAACGAATAGCAATCAGCCCCAGCATTTT CASSRHIASQGTNSNQPQHF
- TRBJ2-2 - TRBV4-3 TGCGCCAGCAGCCAATGGCTAGATAACACCGGGGAGCTGTTTTTT CASSQWLDNTGELFF
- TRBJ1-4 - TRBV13 TGTGCCAGCAGCTCCACACACTATAATGAAAAACTGTTTTTT CASSSTHYNEKLFF
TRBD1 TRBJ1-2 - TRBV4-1 TGCGCCAGCAGCCTTACAGGGGGCACTGACTATGGCTACACCTTC CASSLTGGTDYGYTF
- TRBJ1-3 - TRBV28 TGTGCCAGCAGTTTATCCCCCGGCTCTGGAAACACCATATATTTT CASSLSPGSGNTIYF
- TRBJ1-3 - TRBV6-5 TGTGCCAGTGCCCTCGGGGCTGGAAACACCATATATTTT CASALGAGNTIYF
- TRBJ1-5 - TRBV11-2 TGTGCCAGCAGCACCCAGTCCAATCAGCCCCAGCATTTT CASSTQSNQPQHF
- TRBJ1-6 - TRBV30 TGTGCCTGGACAGATTTTGGTAATTCACCCCTCCACTTT CAWTDFGNSPLHF
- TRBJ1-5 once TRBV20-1 TGCAGTGCTAGTCCAGGGAGGACGAATCAGCCCCAGCATTTT CSASPGRTNQPQHF
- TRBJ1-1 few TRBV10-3 TGTGCCATCAGTGCGTGGGACAAAAACACTGAAGCTTTCTTT CAISAWDKNTEAFF
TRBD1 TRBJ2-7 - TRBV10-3 TGTGCCATCAGTGAGTCAGGGACAGGGGGTACCTACGAGCAGTACTTC CAISESGTGGTYEQYF
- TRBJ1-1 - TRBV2 TGTGCCAGTCAGACAGTGATGAACACTGAAGCTTTCTTT CASQTVMNTEAFF
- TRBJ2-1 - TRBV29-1 TGCAGCGTTAATTCCCCTGGAAGACATAGTTACAATGAGCAGTTCTTC CSVNSPGRHSYNEQFF
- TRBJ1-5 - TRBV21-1 TGTGCCAGCAGCAAAGAAACCGGGACAGGCTACAATCAGCCCCAGCATTTT CASSKETGTGYNQPQHF
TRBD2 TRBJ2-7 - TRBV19 TGTGCCAGTAGTATGGGGGGGTCCTCCTACGAGCAGTACTTC CASSMGGSSYEQYF
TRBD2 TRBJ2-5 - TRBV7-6 TGTGCCAGCAGCCCGGGGGTAGCGGGGCCGATGGCCCAGTACTTC CASSPGVAGPMAQYF
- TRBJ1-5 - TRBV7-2 TGTGCCAGCAGCTTAGCACAGGGTAGGTATCAGCCCCAGCATTTT CASSLAQGRYQPQHF
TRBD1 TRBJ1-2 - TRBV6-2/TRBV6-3 TGTGCCAGCAGTATTACAGGGGGCGATGGCTACACCTTC CASSITGGDGYTF
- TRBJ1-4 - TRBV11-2 TGTGCCAGCAGCCGAATTGCCGGACGGACAAATGAAAAACTGTTTTTT CASSRIAGRTNEKLFF
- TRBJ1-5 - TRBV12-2 TGTGCAAGTCGCCTCCTAGACGGGAGAAGGGTAAGGCAGCCCCAGCATTTT CASRLLDGRRVRQPQHF
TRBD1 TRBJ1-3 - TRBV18 TGTGCCAGCTCACCTTCTCGGACAGGGGGATATGCCGGAAACACCATATATTTT CASSPSRTGGYAGNTIYF
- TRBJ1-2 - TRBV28 TGTGCCAGCAGCCAGTCTTGGGGGGTTGAAGGCTACACCTTC CASSQSWGVEGYTF
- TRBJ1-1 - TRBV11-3 TGTGCCAGCAGTATGGGGGCAGGAAACACTGAAGCTTTCTTT CASSMGAGNTEAFF
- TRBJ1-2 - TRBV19 TGTGCCACCGGGGGGCTGGACTATGGCTACACCTTC CATGGLDYGYTF
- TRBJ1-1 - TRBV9 TGTGCCAGCAGCGATGGCAGGGTGAACACTGAAGCTTTCTTT CASSDGRVNTEAFF
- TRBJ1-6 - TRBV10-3 TGTGCCATCAGTGAAGGGGTGCAGGGTAATTCACCCCTCCACTTT CAISEGVQGNSPLHF
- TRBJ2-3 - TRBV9 TGTGCCAGCAGCGTCGCGGGGCAGCGGAGCACAGATACGCAGTATTTT CASSVAGQRSTDTQYF
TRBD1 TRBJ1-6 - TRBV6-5 TGTGCCAGCAGGGCGGGACAGAAAAATTCACCCCTCCACTTT CASRAGQKNSPLHF
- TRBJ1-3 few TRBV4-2 TGTGCCAGCAGCCAAGTAATCAGCTCTGGAAACACCATATATTTT CASSQVISSGNTIYF
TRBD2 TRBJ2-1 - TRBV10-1 TGCGCCAGCAGTGCCAGATCTGGGACTAGCGGGGGGCCGACTAAGGAGCAGTTCTTC CASSARSGTSGGPTKEQFF
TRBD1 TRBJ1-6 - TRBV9 TGTGCCAGCACCCGACAGGGAAGGACCCTCCACTTT CASTRQGRTLHF
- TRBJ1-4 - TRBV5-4 TGTGCCAGCAGCTGGGACAACGAAAAACTGTTTTTT CASSWDNEKLFF
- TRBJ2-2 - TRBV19 TGTGCCAGTAGGCGGTCCGGAACCGGGGAGCTGTTTTTT CASRRSGTGELFF
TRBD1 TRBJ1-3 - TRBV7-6 TGTGCCAGCAGCTCGGACAGGAGCTCTGGAAACACCATATATTTT CASSSDRSSGNTIYF
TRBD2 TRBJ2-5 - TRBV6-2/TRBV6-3 TGTGCCAGCAGTTACCCAGGACTAGCAGGGGAGACCCAGTACTTC CASSYPGLAGETQYF
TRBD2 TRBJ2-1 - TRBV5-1 TGCGCCAGCAGCTTGGCGGCGGGGACTATCGGCCGAGAGCAGTTCTTC CASSLAAGTIGREQFF
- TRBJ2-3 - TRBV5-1 TGCGCCAGCAGCCCCAGGCCGAGCACAGATACGCAGTATTTT CASSPRPSTDTQYF
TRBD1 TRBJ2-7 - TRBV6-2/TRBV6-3 TGTGCCAGCAGTTACCCCGCCAGGGGGTCCTACGAGCAGTACTTC CASSYPARGSYEQYF
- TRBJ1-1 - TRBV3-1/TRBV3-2 TGTGCCAGCAGCCAAGTGCCAAGGTCGGGGGGCTTTTTGGACACTGAAGCTTTCTTT CASSQVPRSGGFLDTEAFF
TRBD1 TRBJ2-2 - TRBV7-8 TGTGCCAGCAGCGCCGAGGCCCGACAGGGGGTCACCGGGGAGCTGTTTTTT CASSAEARQGVTGELFF